What follows are 30 T cell receptor beta chains derived from one specimen sequenced in a study of cytomegalovirus exposure and HLA in healthy donors (dated by TCRdb to the late 2010s). The method was the immunoSEQ multiplex PCR assay. For the multiplex PCR, a mixture combining 60 forward primers for TCR Vbeta segments and 13 reverse primers for TCR Jbeta segments was used. TCRdb took this table from immuneACCESS and kept in-frame rearrangements with V and J called. Such tables lack part of the clones; where checked against another copy, unresolved V genes explain under half of the gap, and the rest is unexplained. The table for this sample lists 150,000 to 200,000 clones; approximately 78% of them were counted only once. The top ten hold 0.96% of the sample. Sequenced material: PBMCs. These receptor sequences come from a girl aged 2 to 9 in good health and CMV-seropositive.

J is TRBJ2-7 and V is TRBV15, with TRBD2 matching over 9 bases. Germline CDR1 LNHNV, CDR2 YYDKDF (reference sequence). This CDR3 has 13 residues. V dropped 6 bases and J dropped 6; count of bases not matched to a gene: 6. In DNA form, the CDR3 reads TGTGCCACCAGACATAGCGGGGGAATCGAGCAGTACTTC. This translates into CATRHSGGIEQYF.

V usage is TRBV19 and J usage is TRBJ1-1; 9 bases agree with TRBD1. V was clipped by 7 bases and J by 3 bases; unmatched bases: 9. The CDR3 consists of 15 residues. Germline V gene lookup returns CDR1 LNHDA and CDR2 SQIVND (reference sequence). The CDR3 nucleotides are TGTGCCAGTACATTTAACAGGGGGCGGGACACTGAAGCTTTCTTT. Translation: CASTFNRGRDTEAFF.

Comments on this clone: Compared with germline, one end of the junction differs, possibly owing to a read error. The gene calls are TRBV4-2 and TRBJ2-7, with TRBD2 as a possible D gene (5 bases). Per the germline V gene, CDR1 is LGHNA and CDR2 is YNFKEQ. The CDR3 spans 14 residues. CDR3 loop: CANSHYWTVYEQYF. The CDR3 DNA reads TGTGCCAACAGCCATTATTGGACTGTCTACGAGCAGTACTTC.

This chain uses TRBV6-5 with TRBJ1-4, with D unresolved. Trimming removed 6 bases at V and 0 bases at J, with 8 bases between. The V gene's germline CDR1 is MNHEY and CDR2 SVGAGI. This CDR3 contains 14 residues. The CDR3 coding sequence is TGTGCCAGCAGCCCCAGCGCAACTAATGAAAAACTGTTTTTT. Translated: CASSPSATNEKLFF.

The chain links TRBV19 to TRBJ2-2; D is possibly TRBD2 (5 bases). CDR1 and CDR2 (germline): LNHDA, SQIVND (reference sequence). The ends were cut back, 5 bases at V and 1 base at J, with 14 bases in the middle. The CDR3 totals 16 residues. CDR3 nucleotides: TGTGCCAGTAGTCCCAGCGAGGGCCGGAACACCGGGGAGCTGTTTTTT. Protein product: CASSPSEGRNTGELFF. Full variable domain (rest looked up from reference TRBV19 and TRBJ2-2): DGGITQSPKYLFRKEGQNVTLSCEQNLNHDAMYWYRQDPGQGLRLIYYSQIVNDFQKGDIAEGYSVSREKKESFPLTVTSAQKNPTAFYLCASSPSEGRNTGELFFGEGSRLTVL.

This clone appeared once. The chain combines TRBV6-5 with TRBJ1-5, with 8 bases identical to TRBD1. This CDR3 has 13 residues. CDR1 and CDR2 (germline): MNHEY, SVGAGI. Trimming removed 5 bases from V and 6 bases from J; junction bases left unmatched: 3. DNA for the CDR3: TGTGCCAGCAGTAGGACAGGGCGTCAGCCCCAGCATTTT. Its protein product is CASSRTGRQPQHF.

The rearrangement links TRBV4-1 to TRBJ2-3; TRBD1 matches at 8 bases. The CDR3 contains 16 residues. The V and J ends lost 2 bases and 8 bases, in that order; junction bases with no gene match: 12. Germline V lookup: CDR1 MGHRA, CDR2 YSYEKL. CDR3 residues: CASSQLTGVIGGTQYF. The CDR3 nucleotides read TGCGCCAGCAGCCAATTGACAGGGGTCATAGGAGGTACGCAGTATTTT.

The rearrangement joins TRBV6-1 to TRBJ2-7; perhaps TRBD2 as D (6 bases). The CDR3 is 13 residues long. CDR1 is MNHNS, CDR2 SASEGT, per germline. The V end was cut by 7 bases, the J end by 4 bases, with 14 bases between. CDR3 in DNA: TGTGCCAGCACGCGGGACTCCCGATACGAGCAGTACTTC. Protein: CASTRDSRYEQYF.

V usage is TRBV28 and J usage is TRBJ1-2; 8 bases line up with TRBD1. V lost 2 bases and J lost 4; bases outside the gene matches: 3. The CDR3 loop spans 14 amino acids. CDR1 and CDR2 from the germline V gene are MDHEN and SYDVKM. The CDR3 protein is CASSLGQGAYGYTF. As DNA, the CDR3 is TGTGCCAGCAGTTTAGGGCAGGGGGCCTATGGCTACACCTTC.

As DNA, the CDR3 is TGTGCCAGCAGCCCCCCTCAGAGAAACACCATATATTTT. This codes for CASSPPQRNTIYF. The V call is TRBV7-9, the J call TRBJ1-3; D is undetermined. Trimming removed 5 bases at V and 5 bases at J, with 10 bases between. The CDR3 contains 13 residues. Germline loops: CDR1 SEHNR, CDR2 FQNEAQ (reference sequence).

The rearrangement links TRBV2 to TRBJ2-3; the match to TRBD1 covers 7 bases. V was pared by 3 bases and J by 0 bases, with 0 bases of the junction left unmatched. Germline V gene data show CDR1 as SNHLY and CDR2 as FYNNEI. This CDR3 is 14 amino acids long. This chain's CDR3 is CASSEGQSTDTQYF. CDR3 nucleotide sequence: TGTGCCAGCAGTGAGGGACAGAGCACAGATACGCAGTATTTT.

The DNA of the CDR3 is TGCGCCAGCCAAGCGGGCACGACAAAATCCTACGAGCAGTACTTC. Its translation: CASQAGTTKSYEQYF. The rearrangement links TRBV5-1 to TRBJ2-7; a weak D match, TRBD2 (6 bases). The V end was cut by 7 bases, the J end by 1 base, with 18 bases between. CDR3 length: 15 residues. Germline CDR1 SGHRS, CDR2 YFSETQ.

The CDR3 region is CASGPRDDRLSGANVLTF. Written as DNA, the CDR3 is TGTGCTAGTGGTCCAAGGGACGACAGGCTGTCTGGGGCCAACGTCCTGACTTTC. This chain uses TRBV12-5 with TRBJ2-6, with D possibly being TRBD1 (6 bases). The CDR3 contains 18 residues. V gave up 5 bases and J gave up 1 base, with 18 bases separating them. In germline, CDR1 is LGHNT, CDR2 FRNRAP. The full variable domain, its missing parts supplied by reference TRBV12-5 and TRBJ2-6, is DARVTQTPRHKVTEMGQEVTMRCQPILGHNTVFWYRQTMMQGLELLAYFRNRAPLDDSGMPKDRFSAEMPDATLATLKIQPSEPRDSAVYFCASGPRDDRLSGANVLTFGAGSRLTVL.

The DNA for the CDR3 is TGTGCCAGCAGTATCCTCAGCCCCCGGGTGGCCGGTCAGCCCCAGCATTTT. This encodes CASSILSPRVAGQPQHF. The chain has TRBV28 and TRBJ1-5; D not resolved. V was clipped by 5 bases and J by 6 bases, with 23 bases between them. CDR1 and CDR2 (germline): MDHEN, SYDVKM. CDR3 length equals 17 residues.

The chain employs TRBV11-2 and TRBJ2-1; 7 bases are a match to TRBD2. Germline V gene lookup returns CDR1 SGHAT and CDR2 FQNNGV. The CDR3 length is 15 residues. J gave up 9 bases and V 5 bases, and 13 bases lay outside the gene matches. As DNA, the CDR3 is TGTGCCAGCAGCCCCACCTTTGGGAGGGTTGGTGAGCAGTTCTTC. Encoded protein: CASSPTFGRVGEQFF. Drawing the rest from reference TRBV11-2 and TRBJ2-1, the complete variable domain is EAGVAQSPRYKIIEKRQSVAFWCNPISGHATLYWYQQILGQGPKLLIQFQNNGVVDDSQLPKDRFSAERLKGVDSTLKIQPAKLEDSAVYLCASSPTFGRVGEQFFGPGTRLTVL.

This rearrangement joins TRBV7-9 to TRBJ2-1, with TRBD1 matching 7 bases. Germline values: CDR1 SEHNR, CDR2 FQNEAQ (reference sequence). Trimming took 2 bases from V and 4 from J; bases not matched to a gene: 8. The CDR3 runs 16 residues. In nucleotides, the CDR3 is TGTGCCAGCAGCTTAAAGTACGGGACAGCTTACAATGAGCAGTTCTTC. As protein: CASSLKYGTAYNEQFF. Using reference TRBV7-9 and TRBJ2-1 for the parts outside the CDR3, the full variable domain is DTGVSQNPRHKITKRGQNVTFRCDPISEHNRLYWYRQTLGQGPEFLTYFQNEAQLEKSRLLSDRFSAERPKGSFSTLEIQRTEQGDSAMYLCASSLKYGTAYNEQFFGPGTRLTVL.

The table lists this clone with a count of one. The genes are TRBV2 and TRBJ2-2, with a possible D match to TRBD1 (6 bases). Between the trimmed V and J ends, which lost 1 base and 7 bases, there was a span of 16 bases. There are 16 residues in the CDR3. Looked up from germline, CDR1 is SNHLY and CDR2 is FYNNEI. CDR3 sequence: CASSEDPRGWYGELFF. The CDR3 DNA is TGTGCCAGCAGTGAAGACCCCAGGGGCTGGTACGGGGAGCTGTTTTTT.

This chain uses TRBV6-5 with TRBJ1-5; D is perhaps TRBD1 (5 bases). Germline-derived CDR1 and CDR2 are MNHEY and SVGAGI. CDR3 length: 13 amino acids. V lost 6 bases and J 7 bases, leaving 13 bases between the germline ends. The CDR3 bases are TGTGCCAGCAGGCCCCCGGGGGGACAGCCCCAGCATTTT. Protein sequence: CASRPPGGQPQHF.

This clone showed up just once. This sequence joins TRBV29-1 and TRBJ2-5; D unclear. Germline V gives CDR1 SQVTM, CDR2 ANQGSEA. V shed 5 bases and J shed 1 base, with 8 bases lying between them. The CDR3 spans 12 residues. For the CDR3, the DNA is TGCAGCGTTTCACTGGTCCAAGAGACCCAGTACTTC. Its protein product is CSVSLVQETQYF.

This clone was found a few times. CDR3 in DNA: TGTGCCAGCAGGACGAGGAGCACTGAAGCTTTCTTT. Amino acids: CASRTRSTEAFF. The chain recombines TRBV7-9 with TRBJ1-1; D is unresolved. There are 12 residues in the CDR3. V shed 6 bases and J shed 4 bases, with 9 bases lying between them. Looked up from germline, CDR1 is SEHNR and CDR2 is FQNEAQ (reference sequence).

The J gene is TRBJ1-6, the V gene TRBV4-2; the D gene is possibly TRBD1 (5 bases). The CDR3 is 17 amino acids. Trimming cost V 4 bases and J 2 bases, with 15 bases left between them. In germline, CDR1 is LGHNA, CDR2 YNFKEQ. For the CDR3, the DNA is TGTGCCAGCAGCCCCCAAGGGGTGGTTACCTATAATTCACCCCTCCACTTT. Translation gives CASSPQGVVTYNSPLHF.

The J gene is TRBJ2-5, the V gene TRBV5-1, with 11 bases matching TRBD2. In germline, CDR1 is SGHRS, CDR2 YFSETQ. This CDR3 contains 17 residues. Germline trimming cut 3 bases from V and 4 bases from J; bases unmatched to any gene: 11. The DNA for the CDR3 is TGCGCCAGCAGCTGGGGGGCACTAGCGGGAGTCGGAGAGACCCAGTACTTC. Translated: CASSWGALAGVGETQYF.

The rearrangement links TRBV7-9 to TRBJ1-2; D gene uncertain. The germline V gene encodes CDR1 SEHNR and CDR2 FQNEAQ (reference sequence). V lost 2 bases, J lost 8 bases, and 6 bases lay in between. The CDR3 is 11 amino acids. The CDR3 spells CASSLYRGYTF. CDR3 in DNA: TGTGCCAGCAGCTTATACCGGGGCTACACCTTC.

In this sample, this clone turned up once. The chain joins TRBV4-1 to TRBJ1-5; TRBD1 matches at 7 bases. V shed 0 bases and J 10 bases; nucleotides not matched to a gene: 9. Germline CDR1 MGHRA, CDR2 YSYEKL. This CDR3 is 15 amino acids long. This CDR3 is CASSQEGQRREPQHF. The CDR3 DNA reads as TGCGCCAGCAGCCAAGAGGGACAGCGAAGGGAACCCCAGCATTTT.

The chain uses TRBV5-1 and TRBJ2-7; the D gene is possibly TRBD2 (6 bases). The V end was cut by 5 bases, the J end by 2 bases, with 14 bases between. The CDR3 extends over 14 amino acids. The V gene's germline CDR1 is SGHRS and CDR2 YFSETQ. DNA of the CDR3: TGCGCCAGCAGTAGGAGGGGACCGACCTACGAGCAGTACTTC. Translating gives CASSRRGPTYEQYF. The whole variable domain, remainder taken from reference TRBV5-1 and TRBJ2-7, is KAGVTQTPRYLIKTRGQQVTLSCSPISGHRSVSWYQQTPGQGLQFLFEYFSETQRNKGNFPGRFSGRQFSNSRSEMNVSTLELGDSALYLCASSRRGPTYEQYFGPGTRLTVT.

The CDR3 DNA is TGTGCCAGCTGTAGCGGGAGGGCCAATGAGCAGTTCTTC. Translating it yields CASCSGRANEQFF. The chain carries TRBV2 and TRBJ2-1; 11 bases are a match to TRBD2. The CDR3 is 13 residues long. Germline V gives CDR1 SNHLY, CDR2 FYNNEI. J gave up 6 bases and V 8 bases, and 3 bases lay outside the gene matches. The entire variable domain, with the rest obtained from reference TRBV2 and TRBJ2-1, is as follows: EPEVTQTPSHQVTQMGQEVILRCVPISNHLYFYWYRQILGQKVEFLVSFYNNEISEKSEIFDDQFSVERPDGSNFTLKIRSTKLEDSAMYFCASCSGRANEQFFGPGTRLTVL.

The chain carries TRBV2 and TRBJ2-5; possible D gene TRBD2, 6 bases. V was trimmed by 4 bases and J by 5 bases, leaving 20 bases between them. The CDR3 extends over 16 amino acids. CDR1 and CDR2 (germline): SNHLY, FYNNEI. The CDR3 DNA follows: TGTGCCAGCAGTGGGGGTTTGGCGGGAATGGGCGAGACCCAGTACTTC. It is translated as CASSGGLAGMGETQYF.

J is TRBJ1-2 and V is TRBV30; possibly TRBD1 for D (6 bases). CDR1 and CDR2 from the germline V gene are GTSNPN and SVGIG (reference sequence). The CDR3 consists of 14 residues. Deletions cut 3 bases from V and 7 bases from J, with 18 bases between. CDR3 region: CAWSARQERGGYTF. CDR3 DNA: TGTGCCTGGAGCGCCCGACAGGAGAGGGGTGGCTACACCTTC.

The rearrangement joins TRBV5-4 to TRBJ2-3, with D uncertain. Germline CDR1 reads SGHNT; CDR2 reads YYREEE (reference sequence). This CDR3 is 11 amino acids long. The ends were cut back, 9 bases at V and 5 bases at J, with 10 bases in the middle. The CDR3 bases are TGTGCCATCACAAGTCGAGATACGCAGTATTTT. As protein: CAITSRDTQYF.

The chain has TRBV30 and TRBJ2-1, with D hard to call. The CDR3 has 11 amino acids. The V and J ends lost 0 bases and 9 bases respectively, with 6 bases between them. CDR1 is GTSNPN, CDR2 SVGIG, per germline (reference sequence). The CDR3 sequence is CAWSVWAEQFF. In DNA, the CDR3 is TGTGCCTGGAGTGTATGGGCTGAGCAGTTCTTC.